The rows below give T cell receptor beta chains drawn from one sample of a study of cytomegalovirus exposure and HLA in healthy donors. Clones were read by immunoSEQ multiplex PCR, and TCRdb kept only the in-frame ones, dropping some. The sample consists of some 45,000 clones, 80% to 95% of them appearing once. Sequencing was performed on PBMCs. The receptors were gathered from a young man in good health and CMV-seronegative. Both conserved end residues are part of each CDR3. The D gene is left open where the match is weak. Some rows have no size entry. The others give once, few or many, or a class for an expanded clone.

d_gene	abundance	v_gene	j_gene	CDR3nt	CDR3aa
.	.	TRBV5-4	TRBJ2-2	TGTGCCAGCAGCCTGAGCGGGGAGCTGTTTTTT	CASSLSGELFF
TRBD2	.	TRBV27	TRBJ2-5	TGTGCCAGCAGCCCGACTAGCGGGAGCGCGGAGACCCAGTACTTC	CASSPTSGSAETQYF
TRBD1	.	TRBV5-4	TRBJ1-1	TGTGCCAGCAGCGGGACAGTTGGGACTGAAGCTTTCTTT	CASSGTVGTEAFF
TRBD2	.	TRBV4-2	TRBJ2-1	TGTGCCAGCAGCCAAGTACGGTCTAGCGGGAGGTCGGACAATGAGCAGTTCTTC	CASSQVRSSGRSDNEQFF
TRBD1	.	TRBV7-9	TRBJ2-7	TGTGCCAGCAGCTTCAGCTCAGGGGGCGCTTCGTACGAGCAGTACTTC	CASSFSSGGASYEQYF
.	.	TRBV4-3	TRBJ1-3	TGCGCCAGCAGCCAAGAAGAGTACTCTGGAAACACCATATATTTT	CASSQEEYSGNTIYF
.	few	TRBV29-1	TRBJ2-3	TGCAGCGTCCCACCTGGTAAAAGGGGCTTCACAGATACGCAGTATTTT	CSVPPGKRGFTDTQYF
.	once	TRBV7-2	TRBJ1-2	TGTGCCAGCAGCTTAGGCGTCGAAATAACCTTC	CASSLGVEITF
TRBD2	large	TRBV6-4	TRBJ2-1	TGTGCCAGCAGTCACGGGACTAGCGGGAGTAGTTACAATGAGCAGTTCTTC	CASSHGTSGSSYNEQFF
.	.	TRBV7-2	TRBJ2-3	TGTGCCAGCAGCTTAGCGCAACTTTTATATGGTCGAACGCAGTATTTT	CASSLAQLLYGRTQYF
TRBD1	.	TRBV4-1	TRBJ1-3	TGCGCCAGCAGCCAGAGGGGACAGGGACGGGGCTCTGGAAACACCATATATTTT	CASSQRGQGRGSGNTIYF
TRBD1	.	TRBV5-1	TRBJ1-1	TGCGCCAGCAGCTTACGGACAGGGAAGAACACTGAAGCTTTCTTT	CASSLRTGKNTEAFF
TRBD1	once	TRBV9	TRBJ1-2	TGTGCCAGCAGCGCCCGACAGGGTGGAGATGGCTACACCTTC	CASSARQGGDGYTF
.	.	TRBV2	TRBJ1-1	TGTGCCAGCAGTCGAGGGCTGATCACTGAAGCTTTCTTT	CASSRGLITEAFF
TRBD2	.	TRBV2	TRBJ2-5	TGTGCCAGCAGAAAGGCGGCTAGCGGGAGTCGGGAGACCCAGTACTTC	CASRKAASGSRETQYF
TRBD2	.	TRBV16	TRBJ2-3	TGTGCCAGCAGCAGAAGGACTAGCGGGGCCAGAGATACGCAGTATTTT	CASSRRTSGARDTQYF
.	.	TRBV7-3	TRBJ1-1	TGTGCCAGCAGCTTAAAAGGAGGGGCCACTGAAGCTTTCTTT	CASSLKGGATEAFF
.	once	TRBV18	TRBJ2-5	TGTGCCAGCTCACCTCTACCCCCTAGTAGGGGGAACTACCAAGAGACCCAGTACTTC	CASSPLPPSRGNYQETQYF
.	.	TRBV4-3	TRBJ2-2	TGCGCCAGCAGCCAAGTACTTCTCACCGGGGAGCTGTTTTTT	CASSQVLLTGELFF
.	.	TRBV28	TRBJ2-7	TGTGCCAGCAGTTCCGGTACTGACTACGAGCAGTACTTC	CASSSGTDYEQYF
TRBD2	.	TRBV7-9	TRBJ2-1	TGTGCCAGCAGCTTGACGGCGGGAGTCCGCTACAATGAGCAGTTCTTC	CASSLTAGVRYNEQFF
.	few	TRBV7-9	TRBJ1-4	TGTGCCAGCAGCTTAGTAACAGGGAATGAAAAACTGTTTTTT	CASSLVTGNEKLFF
TRBD2	.	TRBV4-2	TRBJ2-3	TGTGCCAGCAGGGTAGCGGGGGGGGACACAGATACGCAGTATTTT	CASRVAGGDTDTQYF
TRBD1	.	TRBV9	TRBJ2-3	TGTGCCAGCAGCTCCGGGACAGGGGGGGCAGATACGCAGTATTTT	CASSSGTGGADTQYF
TRBD1	.	TRBV5-1	TRBJ2-7	TGCGCCAGCAGCCTATCAGGGGGCTACGAGCAGTACTTC	CASSLSGGYEQYF
.	few	TRBV2	TRBJ2-1	TGTGCCAGCAGTGAGCGACAGCCCCACAATGAGCAGTTCTTC	CASSERQPHNEQFF
TRBD1	once	TRBV19	TRBJ2-5	TGTGCCAGTAGTCCAGGGACAGGGCAAGAGACCCAGTACTTC	CASSPGTGQETQYF
.	.	TRBV4-3	TRBJ1-2	TGCGCCAGCAGCCAAGCGGCCGTCGGGAGGTATGGCTACACCTTC	CASSQAAVGRYGYTF
TRBD1	.	TRBV13	TRBJ2-2	TGTGCCAGCAGCTTATACGGCCCCGGACAGGCGATATTAACCGGGGAGCTGTTTTTT	CASSLYGPGQAILTGELFF
.	.	TRBV5-1	TRBJ1-4	TGCGCCAGCAGCTTAAGTGGCACAGGATATGAAAAACTGTTTTTT	CASSLSGTGYEKLFF
TRBD2	once	TRBV6-5	TRBJ2-5	TGTGCCAGCAGCCCGGGACTAGCGGGGCGAGAGACCCAGTACTTC	CASSPGLAGRETQYF
.	.	TRBV19	TRBJ2-6	TGTGCCAGTAGCGTACTTCACTCCTCTGGGGCCAACGTCCTGACTTTC	CASSVLHSSGANVLTF
.	.	TRBV2	TRBJ1-5	TGTGCCAGCAGGAAGGGGCAGGGCGGCAATCAGCCCCAGCATTTT	CASRKGQGGNQPQHF
.	.	TRBV7-7	TRBJ2-3	TGTGCTAGCAGCTTAGGGGCAACAAGCACAGATACGCAGTATTTT	CASSLGATSTDTQYF
TRBD2	.	TRBV2	TRBJ2-2	TGTGCCAGCAGTGAGAGGCTAGCGGGAATGGCCGGGGAGCTGTTTTTT	CASSERLAGMAGELFF
TRBD1	.	TRBV5-4	TRBJ1-1	TGTGCCAGCAGCTCGATCCGGGACAGGGGAACTGAAGCTTTCTTT	CASSSIRDRGTEAFF
.	.	TRBV7-3	TRBJ2-7	TGTGCCAGCAGCTTAACGAGTTCCTACGAGCAGTACTTC	CASSLTSSYEQYF
.	.	TRBV4-2	TRBJ2-2	TGTGCCAGCAGCCAAGACAGGGGCTGGACCGGGGAGCTGTTTTTT	CASSQDRGWTGELFF
TRBD2	.	TRBV7-3	TRBJ2-1	TGTGCCAGCAGCCCCGGGACTAGCGTACCAGGAACCCCCAATGAGCAGTTCTTC	CASSPGTSVPGTPNEQFF
TRBD1	.	TRBV18	TRBJ1-4	TGTGCCAGCTCACCACCGGCACAGGGGGCCTGGGAAAAACTGTTTTTT	CASSPPAQGAWEKLFF
.	.	TRBV19	TRBJ2-5	TGTGCCAGTAGTATAGGGGTAGGCGGGGAGACCCAGTACTTC	CASSIGVGGETQYF
.	.	TRBV7-2	TRBJ1-2	TGTGCCAGCAGCTTAGGCGTAGTCAACTATGGCTACACCTTC	CASSLGVVNYGYTF
.	.	TRBV6-1	TRBJ1-5	TGTGCCAGCAGTGCGGAGACCAGGGCTCAGCCCCAGCATTTT	CASSAETRAQPQHF
.	.	TRBV10-3	TRBJ1-5	TGTGCCATCAGTGCCGATAGCGGCAATCAGCCCCAGCATTTT	CAISADSGNQPQHF
.	.	TRBV18	TRBJ1-5	TGTGCCAGCTCACTATCGCCAGCAGGGGTGAATCAGCCCCAGCATTTT	CASSLSPAGVNQPQHF
TRBD2	.	TRBV6-5	TRBJ2-3	TGTGCCAGCAGTTCCCCCTCCGGGGGGGCTAATACGCAGTATTTT	CASSSPSGGANTQYF
TRBD1	.	TRBV5-1	TRBJ1-3	TGCGCCAGCAGCTGGGGGGACAGCTCTGGAAACACCATATATTTT	CASSWGDSSGNTIYF
.	.	TRBV2	TRBJ1-4	TGTGCCAGCTTCTCCCAAGAAGATAGGACAGCCATCGAAAAACTGTTTTTT	CASFSQEDRTAIEKLFF
TRBD1	.	TRBV6-5	TRBJ2-1	TGTGCCAGCAATCGACAGGGGGCTAATAGAGTGCAGTTCTTC	CASNRQGANRVQFF
.	.	TRBV10-3	TRBJ1-1	TGTGCCATCAGCATGGGAGACATGAACACTGAAGCTTTCTTT	CAISMGDMNTEAFF
.	.	TRBV6-5	TRBJ2-7	TGTGCCAGCAGTCGTCAGGGGACGTACTACGAGCAGTACTTC	CASSRQGTYYEQYF
TRBD1	.	TRBV7-6	TRBJ1-5	TGTGCCAGCAGGTCCGGGACAGTGAATCAGCCCCAGCATTTT	CASRSGTVNQPQHF
TRBD1	.	TRBV6-1	TRBJ1-5	TGTGCCAGCAGTAGGACAGGTAGCAATCAGCCCCAGCATTTT	CASSRTGSNQPQHF
TRBD2	few	TRBV29-1	TRBJ2-7	TGCCGCGGCGGGGGGGGGAGGGAGGGCCTCTACGAGCAGTACTTC	CRGGGGREGLYEQYF
TRBD2	.	TRBV29-1	TRBJ2-7	TGCAGCGGCGGGGGGGGGAGGGAGGGCCTCTACGAGCAGTACTTC	CSGGGGREGLYEQYF
TRBD1	.	TRBV7-8	TRBJ1-5	TGTGCCAGCAGCAGACAGGGCGCGAACAATCAGCCCCAGCATTTT	CASSRQGANNQPQHF
TRBD1	.	TRBV15	TRBJ1-5	TGTGCCACCAGCACTCGGGACAGCCGGGGCAATCAGCCCCAGCATTTT	CATSTRDSRGNQPQHF
.	.	TRBV7-9	TRBJ1-1	TGTGCCAGCGACGCGGGTCAGAACACTGAAGCTTTCTTT	CASDAGQNTEAFF
TRBD1	.	TRBV19	TRBJ2-2	TGTGCCAGCCACCGGACAGGCAACACCGGGGAGCTGTTTTTT	CASHRTGNTGELFF
TRBD1	.	TRBV5-6	TRBJ2-5	TGTGCCAGCAGCTTGGTGACAGGGACACAAGAGACCCAGTACTTC	CASSLVTGTQETQYF